This TCR beta chain was sequenced during a study of cytomegalovirus exposure and HLA in healthy donors. Study-wide points: Several V segments, TRBV6-2 and TRBV6-3 among them, could not be told apart and were dropped. CMV serostatus stood as the only immune exposure information on hand. A later analysis by the authors found several of the most significant clusters apparently linked to common viral pathogens. The authors enumerated over 150 TCR beta chains as linked to cytomegalovirus.

Germline assignment: CDR1 MNHEY and CDR2 SMNVEV (reference sequence). Between the trimmed V and J ends, which lost 2 bases and 6 bases, there was a span of 10 bases. The CDR3 length is 13 residues. The study ran its PCR with 60 Vbeta and 13 Jbeta primers. TCRdb's copy holds only in-frame clones and misses some; the assay was immunoSEQ multiplex PCR. The table includes around 300,000 clones, roughly two thirds detected once. A word on this clone: Its antigen is unknown.

The V gene is TRBV27, the J gene TRBJ1-2; no firm D call. Source material: PBMCs. The receptor comes from a female donor in good health and CMV-seronegative. As DNA, the CDR3 is TGTGCCAGCAGTTTAGCGGGCCGGAATGGCTACACCTTC. Amino acid sequence: CASSLAGRNGYTF.